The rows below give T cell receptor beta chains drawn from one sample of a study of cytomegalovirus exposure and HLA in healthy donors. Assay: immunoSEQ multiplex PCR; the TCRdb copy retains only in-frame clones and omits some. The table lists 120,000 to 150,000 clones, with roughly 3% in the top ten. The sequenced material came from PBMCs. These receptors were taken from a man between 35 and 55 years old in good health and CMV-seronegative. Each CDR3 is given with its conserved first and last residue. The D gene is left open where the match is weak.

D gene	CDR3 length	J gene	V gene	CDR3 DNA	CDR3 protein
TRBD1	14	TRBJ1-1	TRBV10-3	TGTGCCATCAGCCGGGACAGGGCGGATACTGAAGCTTTCTTT	CAISRDRADTEAFF
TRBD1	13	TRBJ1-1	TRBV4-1	TGCGCCAGCAGCCAACTCGGGACAGCTGAAGCTTTCTTT	CASSQLGTAEAFF
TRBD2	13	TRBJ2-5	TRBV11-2	TGTGTCTCTGGACTTGGGGGGGAAGAGACCCAGTACTTC	CVSGLGGEETQYF
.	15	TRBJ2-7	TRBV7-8	TGTGCCAGCAGCATCCGACAGTCGGGCAACTACGAGCAGTACTTC	CASSIRQSGNYEQYF
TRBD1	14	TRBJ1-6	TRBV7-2	TGTGCCAGCAGCCGACAGGGGAAATCTTCACCCCTCCACTTT	CASSRQGKSSPLHF
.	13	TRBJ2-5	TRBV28	TGTGCCAGCAGTTACAGGGATCGGGAGACCCAGTACTTC	CASSYRDRETQYF
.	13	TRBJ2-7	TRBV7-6	TGTGCCAGCAGCGCGGGACAGTCCTACGAGCAGTACTTC	CASSAGQSYEQYF
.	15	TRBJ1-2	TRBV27	TGTGCCAGCAGTTTAAGGCCAGGTTCTAACTATGGCTACACCTTC	CASSLRPGSNYGYTF
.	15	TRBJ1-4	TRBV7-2	TGTGCCAGCAGCTTAGGGGGAGTGGCTAATGAAAAACTGTTTTTT	CASSLGGVANEKLFF
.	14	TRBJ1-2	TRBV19	TGTGCCAGTAGTCGAGACAGCGAGATCTATGGCTACACCTTC	CASSRDSEIYGYTF
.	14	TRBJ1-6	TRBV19	TGTGCCAGTAGTCCTCAGACAGTCAGCTCACCCCTCCACTTT	CASSPQTVSSPLHF
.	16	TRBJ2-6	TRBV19	TGTGCCAGTACCAGACCAGGGTTATCTGGGGCCAACGTCCTGACTTTC	CASTRPGLSGANVLTF
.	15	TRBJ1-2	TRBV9	TGTGCCAGCAGCCCGATGGGGGCAGGGGACTATGGCTACACCTTC	CASSPMGAGDYGYTF
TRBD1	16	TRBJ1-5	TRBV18	TGTGCCAGCTCACTGGGACAGGGGATGAACAATCAGCCCCAGCATTTT	CASSLGQGMNNQPQHF
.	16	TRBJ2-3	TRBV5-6	TGTGCCAGCAGCTTGGTGGGCTCCCGAATCACAGATACGCAGTATTTT	CASSLVGSRITDTQYF
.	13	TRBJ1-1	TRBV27	TGTGTCAGCAGTAGCCAGGCACCCTTCGAAGCTTTCTTT	CVSSSQAPFEAFF
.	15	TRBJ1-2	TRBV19	TGTGCCAGTAGTATAGAAGGAAGACAGCTCTATGGCTACACCTTC	CASSIEGRQLYGYTF
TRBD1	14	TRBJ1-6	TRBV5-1	TGCGCCAGCAGCTACGGGACAGGTAGTTCACCCCTCCACTTT	CASSYGTGSSPLHF
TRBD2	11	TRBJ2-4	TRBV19	TGTGCCAGTTCCCGGGGGGGCATTCAGTACTTC	CASSRGGIQYF
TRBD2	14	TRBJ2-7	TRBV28	TGTGCCAGCAGGACTAGCGGGAGGACCTACGAGCAGTACTTC	CASRTSGRTYEQYF
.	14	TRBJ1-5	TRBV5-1	TGCGCCAGCAGCCTCGGGGGGGCGGATCAGCCCCAGCATTTT	CASSLGGADQPQHF
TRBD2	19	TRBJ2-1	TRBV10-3	TGTGCCATCAGTGACCCGACTAGCGGGGGCATCAGCTCCTACAATGAGCAGTTCTTC	CAISDPTSGGISSYNEQFF
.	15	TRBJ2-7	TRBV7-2	TGTGCCAGCAGCTTAAGGACAGACGCCTCCTACGAGCAGTACTTC	CASSLRTDASYEQYF
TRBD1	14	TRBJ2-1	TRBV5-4	TGTGCCAGCTCCGGGACAGACTCCTACAATGAGCAGTTCTTC	CASSGTDSYNEQFF
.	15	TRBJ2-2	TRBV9	TGTGCCAGCAGCGTAGTAGTAGGGGATGGCGGGGAGCTGTTTTTT	CASSVVVGDGGELFF
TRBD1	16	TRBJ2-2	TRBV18	TGTGCCAGCTCACCGCTGGGACAGGCGAACACCGGGGAGCTGTTTTTT	CASSPLGQANTGELFF
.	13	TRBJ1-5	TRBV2	TGTGCCAGCAGTGAGACAGTCAATCAGCCCCAGCATTTT	CASSETVNQPQHF
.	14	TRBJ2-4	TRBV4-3	TGCGCCAGCAGCCAAGAGGGCAGGGGGGACATTCAGTACTTC	CASSQEGRGDIQYF
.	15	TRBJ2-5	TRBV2	TGTGCCAGCAGTGTGCGGGCGGCGTACCAAGAGACCCAGTACTTC	CASSVRAAYQETQYF
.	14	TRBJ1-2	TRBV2	TGTGCCAGCAACCCCGACAGGTACCTCTATGGCTACACCTTC	CASNPDRYLYGYTF
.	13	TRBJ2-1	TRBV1	TGCACCAGCAGCCAAGAATCGGGGTATGAGCAGTTCTTC	CTSSQESGYEQFF
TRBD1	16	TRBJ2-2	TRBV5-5	TGTGCCAGCAGCTGGGGGGGGACAGGGCGCACCGGGGAGCTGTTTTTT	CASSWGGTGRTGELFF
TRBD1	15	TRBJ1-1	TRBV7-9	TGTGCCAGCAGCATCGGACAGGGTGGTCGGGCTGAAGCTTTCTTT	CASSIGQGGRAEAFF
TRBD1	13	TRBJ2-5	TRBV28	TGTGCCAGCAGTAATCGACAGGGAGAGACCCAGTACTTC	CASSNRQGETQYF
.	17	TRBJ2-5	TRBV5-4	TGTGCCAGCAGTCTAGAGGCTTCGCCCTTGTCCCAAGAGACCCAGTACTTC	CASSLEASPLSQETQYF
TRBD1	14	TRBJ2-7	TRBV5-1	TGCGCCAGCAGCGTCGACAGGGAACGTTACGAGCAGTACTTC	CASSVDRERYEQYF
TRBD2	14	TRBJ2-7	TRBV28	TGTGCCAGCAGTTTATTCGGGGGGACCTACGAGCAGTACTTC	CASSLFGGTYEQYF
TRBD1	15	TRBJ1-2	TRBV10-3	TGTGCCATCAGTGAGTCGGTGGGGACAGGCGACGGCTACACCTTC	CAISESVGTGDGYTF
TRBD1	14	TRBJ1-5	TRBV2	TGTGCCAGCAGGACGGGACAGGGCGGACAGCCCCAGCATTTT	CASRTGQGGQPQHF
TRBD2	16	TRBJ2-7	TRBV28	TGTGCCAGCAGTTTTTCGCTAGCGGGGTTGTCCTACGAGCAGTACTTC	CASSFSLAGLSYEQYF
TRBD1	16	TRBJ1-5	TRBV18	TGTGCCAGCTCATCCCAGGGGGCGGGTAGCAATCAGCCCCAGCATTTT	CASSSQGAGSNQPQHF
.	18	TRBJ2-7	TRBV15	TGTGCCACCAGCAGAGATCATCCCGGGATCGTCCTCGTCCACGAGCAGTACTTC	CATSRDHPGIVLVHEQYF
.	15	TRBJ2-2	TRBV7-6	TGTGCCAGCAGGTTTCAAGCAGGGTCGTCCGGGGAGCTGTTTTTT	CASRFQAGSSGELFF
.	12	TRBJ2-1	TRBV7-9	TGTGCCAGCGGTCAGACTTACAATGAGCAGTTCTTC	CASGQTYNEQFF
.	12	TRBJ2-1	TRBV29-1	TGCAGCGCCTTCAGGGGCTACAATGAGCAGTTCTTC	CSAFRGYNEQFF
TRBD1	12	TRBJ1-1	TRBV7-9	TGTGCCAGCAGCCTAGGACAGGGGCCAGCTTTCTTT	CASSLGQGPAFF
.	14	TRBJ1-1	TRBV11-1	TGTGCCAGCAGCTTCGCAGGCATGAACACTGAAGCTTTCTTT	CASSFAGMNTEAFF
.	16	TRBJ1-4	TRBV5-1	TGCGCCAGCAGCTTGGCCGCAGGCGCAACTAATGAAAAACTGTTTTTT	CASSLAAGATNEKLFF
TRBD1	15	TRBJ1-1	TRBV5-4	TGTGCCAGCAGCGCACCCGGACAGGGGGGAGTAGGTGCTTTCTTT	CASSAPGQGGVGAFF
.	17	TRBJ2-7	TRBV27	TGTGCCAGCACCCGCCGGGGGGCCCTCGACGGGGCCCACGAGCAGTACTTC	CASTRRGALDGAHEQYF
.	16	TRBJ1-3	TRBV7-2	TGTGCCAGCAGCTTAGGAGGCACAGGAACTGGAAACACCATATATTTT	CASSLGGTGTGNTIYF
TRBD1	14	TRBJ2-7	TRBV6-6	TGTGCCAGCGAAGGGACAGGCGCGGCCCACGAGCAGTACTTC	CASEGTGAAHEQYF